Listed below are T cell receptor beta chains from one sample, sequenced in a study of PD-1 blockade in classical Hodgkin lymphoma. Profiling relied on immunoSEQ multiplex PCR, and the TCRdb table lists in-frame clones only, not all of them. The sample comprises some 25,000 clones, about 90% of which are singletons, and roughly 6.8% rests with the top ten. Specimen: CD8+ T cells from blood, collected at baseline. The receptors were sampled from a human donor with classical Hodgkin lymphoma. CDR3s include the opening cysteine and the closing phenylalanine or tryptophan. A D gene is named only where the DNA matches it firmly. The size entry is marked missing in some rows and otherwise reads once, few, many or a size class.

d_call j_call clone_size v_call cdr3_aa cdr3_nt
- TRBJ1-4 - TRBV29-1 CSVELGFTNEKLFF TGCAGCGTTGAATTGGGGTTTACTAATGAAAAACTGTTTTTT
- TRBJ2-3 once TRBV18 CASSARQEWDTDTQYF TGTGCCAGCTCAGCCCGACAGGAGTGGGACACAGATACGCAGTATTTT
TRBD2 TRBJ2-1 - TRBV30 CAWSGYNPAGMHNEQFF TGTGCCTGGAGTGGCTATAACCCAGCGGGAATGCACAATGAGCAGTTCTTC
TRBD2 TRBJ2-1 - TRBV27 CASSLLAGESYNEQFF TGTGCCAGCAGTTTACTAGCGGGAGAGTCCTACAATGAGCAGTTCTTC
TRBD1 TRBJ1-2 few TRBV27 CASSGTGGNYGYTF TGTGCCAGCAGTGGAACAGGGGGCAACTATGGCTACACCTTC
TRBD1 TRBJ2-2 once TRBV29-1 CSSLYTGGTGELFF TGCAGCTCCCTCTACACAGGGGGCACCGGGGAGCTGTTTTTT
TRBD1 TRBJ1-6 - TRBV19 CASGTGASPLHF TGTGCCAGTGGTACAGGGGCATCACCCCTCCACTTT
TRBD2 TRBJ2-4 - TRBV30 CAWSVRLADIQYF TGTGCCTGGAGTGTTCGACTAGCGGATATTCAGTACTTC
- TRBJ2-7 - TRBV4-1 CASSQGPLSYEQYF TGCGCCAGCAGCCAGGGCCCCCTCTCCTACGAGCAGTACTTC
TRBD2 TRBJ2-7 - TRBV27 CASSWLLAESSYEQYF TGTGCCAGCAGTTGGCTGCTAGCGGAGAGCTCCTACGAGCAGTACTTC
- TRBJ1-1 - TRBV28 CASTLPLRKGLKTEAFF TGTGCCAGCACTCTGCCCCTAAGAAAGGGGTTAAAAACTGAAGCTTTCTTT
- TRBJ2-2 once TRBV5-1 CASSQPDGLMNTGELFF TGCGCCAGCAGCCAACCGGACGGGTTGATGAACACCGGGGAGCTGTTTTTT
- TRBJ2-3 - TRBV30 CAWSPSAGSDTQYF TGTGCCTGGAGCCCCAGCGCTGGGTCAGATACGCAGTATTTT
- TRBJ2-1 once TRBV28 CASSLRSNEQFF TGTGCCAGCAGTTTAAGAAGCAATGAGCAGTTCTTC